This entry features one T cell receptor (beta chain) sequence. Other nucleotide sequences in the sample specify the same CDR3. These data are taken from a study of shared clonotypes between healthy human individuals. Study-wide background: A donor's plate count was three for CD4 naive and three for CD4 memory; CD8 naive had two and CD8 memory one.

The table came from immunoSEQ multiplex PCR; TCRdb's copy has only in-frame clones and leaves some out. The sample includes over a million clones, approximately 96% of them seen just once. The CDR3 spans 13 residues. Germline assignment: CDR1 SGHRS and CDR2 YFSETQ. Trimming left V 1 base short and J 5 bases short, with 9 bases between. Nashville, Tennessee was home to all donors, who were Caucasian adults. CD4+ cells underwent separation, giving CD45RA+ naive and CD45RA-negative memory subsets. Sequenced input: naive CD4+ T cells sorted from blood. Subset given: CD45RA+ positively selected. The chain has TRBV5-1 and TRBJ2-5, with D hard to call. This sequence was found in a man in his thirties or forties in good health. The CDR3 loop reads CASSLRERETQYF. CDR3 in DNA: TGCGCCAGCAGCTTGCGAGAGAGGGAGACCCAGTACTTC.